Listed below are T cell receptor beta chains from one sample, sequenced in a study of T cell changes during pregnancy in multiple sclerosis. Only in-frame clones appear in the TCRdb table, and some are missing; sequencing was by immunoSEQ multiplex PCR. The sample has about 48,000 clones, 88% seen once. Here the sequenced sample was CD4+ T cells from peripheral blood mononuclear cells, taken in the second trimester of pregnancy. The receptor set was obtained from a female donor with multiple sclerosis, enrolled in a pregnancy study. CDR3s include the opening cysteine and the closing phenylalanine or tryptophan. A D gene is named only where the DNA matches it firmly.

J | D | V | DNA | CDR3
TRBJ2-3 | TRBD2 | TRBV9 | TGTGCCAGCAGCGTAGCGGCGGGAGGGACGGATACGCAGTATTTT | CASSVAAGGTDTQYF
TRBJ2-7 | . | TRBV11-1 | TGTGCCAGCAGCCGGATAGGGGTATGGGAGCAGTACTTC | CASSRIGVWEQYF
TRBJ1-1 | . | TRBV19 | TGTGCCAGTAGTATAAACAGGGAGACTGAAGCTTTCTTT | CASSINRETEAFF
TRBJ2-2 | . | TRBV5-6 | TGTGCCAGCAGCTTGAGGAGGGGAGGCGGGGAGCTGTTTTTT | CASSLRRGGGELFF
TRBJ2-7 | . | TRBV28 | TGTGCCAGCAGTTTACCTGGCGGATCCTACGAGCAGTACTTC | CASSLPGGSYEQYF
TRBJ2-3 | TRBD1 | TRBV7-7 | TGTGCTAGCAGTACCGGGACAGGGGACACAGATACGCAGTATTTT | CASSTGTGDTDTQYF
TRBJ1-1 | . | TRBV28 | TGTGCCAGCAGCCCGACTGACAGTTTAGAAGCTTTCTTT | CASSPTDSLEAFF
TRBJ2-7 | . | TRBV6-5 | TGTGCCAGCAGTTACTCACATAGGGTGGAGGACTACGAGCAGTACTTC | CASSYSHRVEDYEQYF
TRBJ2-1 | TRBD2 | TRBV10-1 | TGCGCCAGCAGTGCTCGGACTAGCGGCTACAATGAGCAGTTCTTC | CASSARTSGYNEQFF
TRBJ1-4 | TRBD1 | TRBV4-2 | TGTGCCAGCAGCCTAAACCCGACAGGGGTGATCAAGGATGAAAAACTGTTTTTT | CASSLNPTGVIKDEKLFF
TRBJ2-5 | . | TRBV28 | TGTGCCAGCAGTTTAGTTCCAGGTAGCGGCCAAGAGACCCAGTACTTC | CASSLVPGSGQETQYF
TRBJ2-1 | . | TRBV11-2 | TGTGCCAGCAGCTTTCTCGTCGGGAGTAGCTTCAATGAGCAGTTCTTC | CASSFLVGSSFNEQFF
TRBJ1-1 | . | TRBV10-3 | TGTGCCATCGGGGAGCATATGAACACTGAAGCTTTCTTT | CAIGEHMNTEAFF
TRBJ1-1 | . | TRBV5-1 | TGCGCCAGCAGCTTGGGTTCGGGCACTGAAGCTTTCTTT | CASSLGSGTEAFF
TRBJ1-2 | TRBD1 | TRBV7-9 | TGTGCCAGCAGCCCTCGGGACAGGGCCGATTCCTACACCTTC | CASSPRDRADSYTF
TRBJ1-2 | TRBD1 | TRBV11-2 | TGTGCCAGCAGCACGCCCGGGACAGACTATGGCTACACCTTC | CASSTPGTDYGYTF
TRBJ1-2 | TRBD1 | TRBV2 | TGTGCCAGCGGAGGGGACAGAGACTATGGCTACACCTTC | CASGGDRDYGYTF
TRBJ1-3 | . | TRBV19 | TGTGCCAGTAGTACACAGATAGGAAACACCATATATTTT | CASSTQIGNTIYF
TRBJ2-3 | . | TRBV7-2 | TGTGCCAGCAGCTTAGACGGTAGCACAGATACGCAGTATTTT | CASSLDGSTDTQYF